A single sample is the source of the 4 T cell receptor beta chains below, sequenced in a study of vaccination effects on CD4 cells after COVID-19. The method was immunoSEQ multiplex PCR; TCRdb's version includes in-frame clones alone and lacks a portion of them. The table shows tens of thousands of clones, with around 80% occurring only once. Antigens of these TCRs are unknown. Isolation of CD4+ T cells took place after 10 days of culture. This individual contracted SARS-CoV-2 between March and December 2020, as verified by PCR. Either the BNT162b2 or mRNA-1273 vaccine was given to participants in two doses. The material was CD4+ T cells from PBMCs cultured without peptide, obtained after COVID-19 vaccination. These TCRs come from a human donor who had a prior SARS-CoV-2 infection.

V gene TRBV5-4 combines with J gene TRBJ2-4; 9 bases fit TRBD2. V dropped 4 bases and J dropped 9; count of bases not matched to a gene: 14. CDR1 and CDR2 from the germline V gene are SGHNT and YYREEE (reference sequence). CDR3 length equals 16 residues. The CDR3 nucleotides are TGTGCCAGCAGCCTGGATACGGGACTAGCATCCGGCATTCAGTACTTC. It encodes CASSLDTGLASGIQYF.

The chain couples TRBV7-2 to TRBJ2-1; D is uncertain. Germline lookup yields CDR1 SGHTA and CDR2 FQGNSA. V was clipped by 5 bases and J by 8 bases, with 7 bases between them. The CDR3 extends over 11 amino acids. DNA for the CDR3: TGTGCCAGCAGCACGAGAGATGAGCAGTTCTTC. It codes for CASSTRDEQFF.

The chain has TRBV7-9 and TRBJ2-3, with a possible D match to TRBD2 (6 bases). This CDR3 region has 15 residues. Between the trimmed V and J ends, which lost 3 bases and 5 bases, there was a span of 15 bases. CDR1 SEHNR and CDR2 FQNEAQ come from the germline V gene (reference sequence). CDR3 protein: CASSFVSGYQDTQYF. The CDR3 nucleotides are TGTGCCAGCAGCTTCGTTAGCGGCTACCAAGATACGCAGTATTTT.

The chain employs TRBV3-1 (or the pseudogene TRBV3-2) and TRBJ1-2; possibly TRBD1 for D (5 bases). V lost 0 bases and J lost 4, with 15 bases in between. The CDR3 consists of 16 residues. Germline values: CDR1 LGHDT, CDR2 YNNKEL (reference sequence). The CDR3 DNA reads TGTGCCAGCAGCCAAGATCCTCGGGGACTCTCCTATGGCTACACCTTC. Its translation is CASSQDPRGLSYGYTF.